Listed below are T cell receptor beta chains from one sample, sequenced in a study of cytomegalovirus exposure and HLA in healthy donors. Repertoires were generated with immunoSEQ multiplex PCR, while TCRdb's copy carries only in-frame clones and drops some. In the table there are fewer than 110,000 clones, approximately 81% of which are singletons. Sequenced sample: PBMCs. These receptors originate from a man aged 25-45 years in good health and CMV-seronegative. The CDR3 runs from the conserved cysteine through the conserved F or W. The D gene is left open where the match is weak. Size tells how often a clone was seen (once, few, many) or the class of an expanded clone, and some rows leave it out.

D: TRBD2
J: TRBJ2-7
size: -
V: TRBV4-1
CDR3: CASSQRLAGTDSYEQYF
DNA: TGCGCCAGCAGCCAACGACTAGCGGGGACGGACTCCTACGAGCAGTACTTC

D: TRBD2
J: TRBJ2-7
size: few
V: TRBV11-2
CDR3: CASSPLAGAYEQYF
DNA: TGTGCCAGCAGTCCACTAGCGGGAGCCTACGAGCAGTACTTC

D: -
J: TRBJ1-1
size: -
V: TRBV6-1
CDR3: CASREDPSTEAFF
DNA: TGTGCCAGCAGGGAGGACCCGAGCACTGAAGCTTTCTTT

D: -
J: TRBJ1-2
size: -
V: TRBV7-9
CDR3: CASSQEDGQSDGYTF
DNA: TGTGCCAGCAGCCAAGAGGACGGACAGTCGGATGGCTACACCTTC

D: TRBD2
J: TRBJ2-1
size: -
V: TRBV6-5
CDR3: CASSRGLAGGGEQFF
DNA: TGTGCCAGCAGTCGGGGACTAGCGGGAGGAGGTGAGCAGTTCTTC

D: -
J: TRBJ2-2
size: -
V: TRBV6-5
CDR3: CASSSTTLPGELFF
DNA: TGTGCCAGCAGTTCGACTACCCTCCCCGGGGAGCTGTTTTTT

D: -
J: TRBJ2-2
size: -
V: TRBV14
CDR3: CASSYRRSNTGELFF
DNA: TGTGCCAGCAGTTATCGGAGATCGAACACCGGGGAGCTGTTTTTT

D: TRBD1
J: TRBJ1-5
size: -
V: TRBV6-1
CDR3: CASSSTGGGNQPQHF
DNA: TGTGCCAGCAGTTCGACAGGGGGAGGCAATCAGCCCCAGCATTTT

D: -
J: TRBJ2-5
size: -
V: TRBV7-7
CDR3: CASSLSGGQVETQYF
DNA: TGTGCTAGCAGCTTATCCGGGGGGCAGGTAGAGACCCAGTACTTC

D: TRBD1
J: TRBJ1-2
size: -
V: TRBV6-6
CDR3: CASSKKSGTGTVGYTF
DNA: TGTGCCAGCAGTAAGAAATCCGGGACAGGGACGGTAGGCTACACCTTC

D: -
J: TRBJ2-3
size: -
V: TRBV27
CDR3: CASSFGRSTDTQYF
DNA: TGTGCCAGCAGTTTCGGGAGAAGCACAGATACGCAGTATTTT

D: -
J: TRBJ2-7
size: once
V: TRBV4-2
CDR3: CASSQDGRQGKQYF
DNA: TGTGCCAGCAGCCAAGATGGGCGCCAGGGGAAGCAGTACTTC

D: -
J: TRBJ2-7
size: -
V: TRBV11-2
CDR3: CASSYRTSPEEQYF
DNA: TGTGCCAGCAGCTATAGAACAAGCCCGGAGGAGCAGTACTTC

D: -
J: TRBJ1-1
size: -
V: TRBV11-2
CDR3: CASSLGQIEAFF
DNA: TGTGCCAGCAGCCTAGGACAGATTGAAGCTTTCTTT

D: -
J: TRBJ2-5
size: -
V: TRBV6-5
CDR3: CASSPLGETQYF
DNA: TGTGCCAGCAGCCCACTAGGAGAGACCCAGTACTTC

D: TRBD2
J: TRBJ2-7
size: -
V: TRBV6-5
CDR3: CASAREGLYEQYF
DNA: TGTGCCAGTGCGCGGGAGGGCCTGTACGAGCAGTACTTC

D: TRBD1
J: TRBJ1-1
size: few
V: TRBV10-2
CDR3: CASHWGQGVDAFF
DNA: TGCGCCAGCCACTGGGGACAGGGAGTTGACGCTTTCTTT

D: -
J: TRBJ2-5
size: -
V: TRBV9
CDR3: CASSVVSYQETQYF
DNA: TGTGCCAGCAGCGTAGTGTCTTACCAAGAGACCCAGTACTTC

D: -
J: TRBJ1-1
size: -
V: TRBV5-1
CDR3: CASRGQVHTEAFF
DNA: TGCGCCAGCAGGGGCCAGGTTCACACTGAAGCTTTCTTT

D: TRBD2
J: TRBJ2-7
size: -
V: TRBV30
CDR3: CAWSWSGRAIPMPYF
DNA: TGTGCCTGGAGTTGGAGCGGGAGGGCCATCCCGATGCCGTACTTC

D: -
J: TRBJ2-7
size: -
V: TRBV18
CDR3: CASSPADRYEQYF
DNA: TGTGCCAGCTCACCAGCGGATCGCTACGAGCAGTACTTC

D: TRBD1
J: TRBJ1-1
size: once
V: TRBV30
CDR3: CAWRTGFEAFF
DNA: TGTGCCTGGCGGACAGGTTTCGAAGCTTTCTTT

D: TRBD1
J: TRBJ2-7
size: -
V: TRBV28
CDR3: CASRGQGSSYEQYF
DNA: TGTGCCAGCAGGGGACAGGGGTCATCCTACGAGCAGTACTTC

D: TRBD1
J: TRBJ2-5
size: -
V: TRBV5-1
CDR3: CASSLGSGTGGPKTQYF
DNA: TGCGCCAGCAGCTTGGGATCCGGGACAGGGGGCCCAAAGACCCAGTACTTC

D: TRBD2
J: TRBJ2-2
size: -
V: TRBV6-1
CDR3: CASGAGVTGELFF
DNA: TGTGCCAGCGGAGCGGGGGTGACCGGGGAGCTGTTTTTT

D: -
J: TRBJ2-5
size: -
V: TRBV18
CDR3: CASSPNGQSEETQYF
DNA: TGTGCCAGCTCACCGAACGGACAGTCCGAAGAGACCCAGTACTTC

D: -
J: TRBJ2-7
size: many
V: TRBV28
CDR3: CASSSTAPYEQYF
DNA: TGTGCCAGCAGTTCGACTGCACCTTACGAGCAGTACTTC

D: -
J: TRBJ2-5
size: -
V: TRBV28
CDR3: CASSAGDQETQYF
DNA: TGTGCCAGCAGTGCCGGGGACCAAGAGACCCAGTACTTC

D: -
J: TRBJ2-7
size: -
V: TRBV2
CDR3: CASSVAGEKYYEQYF
DNA: TGTGCCAGCAGTGTCGCTGGGGAGAAATACTACGAGCAGTACTTC

D: -
J: TRBJ2-7
size: -
V: TRBV9
CDR3: CASARRSNTHEQYF
DNA: TGTGCCAGTGCAAGGAGGAGTAATACCCACGAGCAGTACTTC

D: TRBD2
J: TRBJ2-1
size: many
V: TRBV6-1
CDR3: CASTPYSGGNEQFF
DNA: TGTGCCAGCACCCCATATAGCGGGGGAAATGAGCAGTTCTTC